This entry concerns a single T cell receptor (beta chain). This clonotype was picked up a small number of times. No antigen is known for it. No much larger clonotype is one base removed from it; base qualities were not supplied. The data were obtained in a study of T cells in Graves' hyperthyroidism and ophthalmopathy (dated by TCRdb to between 2018 and 2021). Broadly, across the study: Peripheral blood was sampled at the time of initial diagnosis, prior to any treatment. Following sampling, methimazole starting at 30 mg daily was given to hyperthyroidism patients, and high-dose intravenous methylprednisolone was given to ophthalmopathy patients. The paper describes TCR Vbeta CDR3 sequencing of 120 to 150 peripheral blood samples, made up of roughly 40 ophthalmopathy patients, 70 to 75 hyperthyroidism patients and roughly 17 progressor patients. To identify distinguishing TCR V-J signatures, a discovery cohort of around 100 patients was used, comprising 40 to 45 with Graves' ophthalmopathy and around 60 with stable Graves' hyperthyroidism. The study also compared thyroid tissue and blood T-cell repertoires from a handful of Graves' hyperthyroidism patients. An independent validation cohort of around 19 hyperthyroidism patients and 17 patients who later progressed to ophthalmopathy tested prospective prediction of ophthalmopathy. The 90 to 100 discovery patients were randomly split 7:3 into training and test sets.

Overall study outcomes, separate from this receptor: Blood samples also contained most of the expanded thyroid clonotypes (frequency above 0.001), which suggests that blood repertoires may reflect thyroid immune responses. No statistical method was used to fix the sample size in advance, and group allocation was not hidden from the investigators. In validation, the model predicted progression to ophthalmopathy with approximately 71% sensitivity and less than 80% specificity, a median of 6.5 months before onset. A model built on a 13 V-J signature distinguished ophthalmopathy from stable hyperthyroidism, reaching 85% to 90% sensitivity and under 84% specificity in cross-validation and 80%/75% in testing.

Ophthalmopathy patients had moderately to severely active disease, Clinical Activity Score of at least 3, NOSPECS grade of at least 4, and duration under 3 months. The study excluded patients with uncontrolled infections, other autoimmune diseases, pregnancy or lactation. Diagnoses were established on the basis of clinical symptoms, serum thyroxine and TRAb, thyroid ultrasound, and orbital computed tomography. PBMCs were separated from roughly 10 ml of fresh peripheral blood using Ficoll-Paque density gradient centrifugation. Total RNA was extracted using Trizol reagent, and RNA quality was assessed on an Agilent 2100 Bioanalyzer. TCR beta CDR3 regions were amplified from RNA transcripts. A first-round RT-PCR of the TCR CDR3 used the HTBI primer set with the Qiagen OneStep RT-PCR kit. Libraries were constructed in a second round of multiplex PCR, after which size selection and purification were carried out. Libraries were sequenced paired-end with 100 bp reads on an Illumina HiSeq2000. For the original study's pipeline: SOAPnuke was used to process the raw data, removing reads that contained adapters or uncalled bases, had a mean Phred below 15, or lacked an exact match to the constant primer or identifier. High-quality paired reads were merged with COPE v1.2.5, and unique nucleotide sequences were defined as clonotypes. MiTCR v1.1 was used to align the clonotypes against IMGT TRBV, TRBD and TRBJ reference segments. The analysis was restricted to V-J combinations with a frequency above 0.0001, which together covered about 99% of the repertoires. The TCS score was defined as the ratio of F50 (clonal expansion) to E x V (chaos), calculated using BLOSUM62-based TCRdist between CDR3 peptides within each V-J. Welch's t-statistics and random forest reduced 500 to 650 V-J features to roughly 13, which were used in a naive Bayes classifier (R e1071). In-frame beta chains were kept once TCRdb had trimmed the public reads at Q25 with fastp and called clones with MiXCR. All rows with the same CDR3 protein become a single entry with the most common DNA and genes. TCRdb, not the authors, supplied the V and J calls. A total of fewer than 750,000 distinct CDR3 sequences appear in this sample, around 13% of them only once. In total, the top ten clones hold around an eighth of the sample.

The CDR3 starts with the cysteine, ends with the phenylalanine, and has 11 residues. The CDR3 DNA has 33 bases and is translated from base 1. V drops 4 bases and J drops 3 bases, leaving 5 bases in between. As encoded in the germline V gene (reference sequence), CDR1 is GTSNPN while CDR2 is SVGIG. The sequenced material came from blood. The sequence is built from TRBV30 and TRBJ2-3; the D gene is not confidently resolved. This TCR derives from a woman aged 45 to 65 with Graves' ophthalmopathy. The CDR3 region: CAWTFTDTQYF. Here is the DNA: TGTGCCTGGACCTTTACAGATACGCAGTATTTT. Full variable domain (CDR3 extended with the reference TRBV30 and TRBJ2-3 proteins): SQTIHQWPATLVQPVGSPLSLECTVEGTSNPNLYWYRQAAGRGLQLLFYSVGIGQISSEVPQNLSASRPQDRQFILSSKKLLLSDSGFYLCAWTFTDTQYFGPGTRLTVL.